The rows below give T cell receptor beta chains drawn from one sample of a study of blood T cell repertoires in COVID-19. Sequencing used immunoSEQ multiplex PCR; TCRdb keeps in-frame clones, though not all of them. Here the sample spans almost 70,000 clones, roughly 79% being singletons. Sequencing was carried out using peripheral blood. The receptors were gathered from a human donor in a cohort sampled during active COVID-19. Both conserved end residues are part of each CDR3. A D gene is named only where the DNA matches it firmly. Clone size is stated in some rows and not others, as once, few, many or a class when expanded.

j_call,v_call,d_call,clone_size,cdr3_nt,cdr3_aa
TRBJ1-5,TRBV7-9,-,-,TGTGCCAGCAGCTTAGAAGGGCCGGGGCAGCCCCAGCATTTT,CASSLEGPGQPQHF
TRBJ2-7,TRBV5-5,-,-,TGTGCCAGCAGCTTGGACTGGGCGTCCGAGCAGTACTTC,CASSLDWASEQYF
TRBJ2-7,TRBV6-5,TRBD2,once,TGTGCCAGCAGTTACTCCGGGACTAGCGGGGGAGGGGAGCAGTACTTC,CASSYSGTSGGGEQYF
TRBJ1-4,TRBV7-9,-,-,TGTGCCAGCAGCCGTCTTATGAATGAAAAACTGTTTTTT,CASSRLMNEKLFF
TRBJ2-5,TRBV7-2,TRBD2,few,TGTGCCAGCAGCTTAGGACTAGCCAGAGAGACCCAGTACTTC,CASSLGLARETQYF
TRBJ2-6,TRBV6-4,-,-,TGTGCCAGCAGACCCGACAGACTCTCTGGGGCCAACGTCCTGACTTTC,CASRPDRLSGANVLTF
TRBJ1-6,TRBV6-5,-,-,TGTGCCAGCAGAGTAGGGGCGCCCCTCCACTTT,CASRVGAPLHF
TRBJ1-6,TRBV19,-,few,TGTGCCAGTAGTATTGGGCAAAATTCACCCCTCCACTTT,CASSIGQNSPLHF
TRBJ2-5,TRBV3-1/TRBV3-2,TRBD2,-,TGTGCCAGCAGCCTGCCTAGCGGCGGCGGGGCCCAGTACTTC,CASSLPSGGGAQYF
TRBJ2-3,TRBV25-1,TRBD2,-,TGTGCCAGCAGTGACCCCGAACCAGCGGGAGTCGTGGATACGCAGTATTTT,CASSDPEPAGVVDTQYF
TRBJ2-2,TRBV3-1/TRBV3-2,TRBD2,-,TGTGCCAGCAGCCAAGATTTTAGCGGGTACACCGGGGAGCTGTTTTTT,CASSQDFSGYTGELFF
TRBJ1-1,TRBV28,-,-,TGTGCCAGCAGAATTCAGGGGTTCATGAACACTGAAGCTTTCTTT,CASRIQGFMNTEAFF
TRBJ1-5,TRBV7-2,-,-,TGTGCCAGCAGCCCCGGAGCGGGGGTTACTCAGCCCCAGCATTTT,CASSPGAGVTQPQHF
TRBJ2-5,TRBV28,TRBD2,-,TGTGCCAGCAGTCGGCGGGGGGGCAGGGAGACCCAGTACTTC,CASSRRGGRETQYF
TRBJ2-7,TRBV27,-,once,TGTGCCAGCAGTCCAATCTTGACAGTCACCTACGAGCAGTACTTC,CASSPILTVTYEQYF
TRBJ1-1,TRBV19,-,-,TGTGCCAGTAGTATAGAGACGGGACATTGGAACACTGAAGCTTTCTTT,CASSIETGHWNTEAFF
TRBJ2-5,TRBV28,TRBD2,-,TGTGCCAGCAGTTTAGGCCCTAGCGGGGGGGCCTCCCAGTACTTC,CASSLGPSGGASQYF
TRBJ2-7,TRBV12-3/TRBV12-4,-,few,TGTGCCAGCAGCCGAGGCGCCTACGAGCAGTACTTC,CASSRGAYEQYF
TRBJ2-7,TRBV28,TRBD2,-,TGTGCCAGCAGCTCGGGACTAGCGGGAGGCAGACTGTACTTC,CASSSGLAGGRLYF
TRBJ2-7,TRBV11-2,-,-,TGTGCCAGCAGCTTCCCTGGGAAACAGGACTCCTACGAGCAGTACTTC,CASSFPGKQDSYEQYF
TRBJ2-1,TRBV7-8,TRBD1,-,TGTGCCAGCAGCCCCATCCTAGGGACAGCCTACAATGAGCAGTTCTTC,CASSPILGTAYNEQFF
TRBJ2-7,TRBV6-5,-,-,TGTGCCAGCAGTTCCTATTACGAGCAGTACTTC,CASSSYYEQYF
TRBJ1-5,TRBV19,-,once,TGTGCCAGTAGTATGGTGGCAGATTATAGCAATCAGCCCCAGCATTTT,CASSMVADYSNQPQHF
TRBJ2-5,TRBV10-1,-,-,TGCGCCAGCAGTGAGGGCCCTGGGAGAGAGACCCAGTACTTC,CASSEGPGRETQYF
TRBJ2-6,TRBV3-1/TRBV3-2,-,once,TGTGCCAGCAGCCAAGTAATCAACGTCCTGACTTTC,CASSQVINVLTF
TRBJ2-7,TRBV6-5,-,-,TGTGCCAGCAGAACAGGGCCGGGGGAGCAGTACTTC,CASRTGPGEQYF
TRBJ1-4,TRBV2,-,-,TGTGCCAGCAGTGAAGCACAGGGTGGAAAACTGTTTTTT,CASSEAQGGKLFF
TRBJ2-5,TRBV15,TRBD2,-,TGTGCCACCAGCAGCGGCGGGGGGGAAGAGACCCAGTACTTC,CATSSGGGEETQYF
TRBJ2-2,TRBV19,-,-,TGTGCCAGTAGTATAGGCAGGGATGGGGGGGAGCTGTTTTTT,CASSIGRDGGELFF
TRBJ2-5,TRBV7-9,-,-,TGTGCCAGCAGCCGAAAATCGGAGGGAGAGACCCAGTACTTC,CASSRKSEGETQYF
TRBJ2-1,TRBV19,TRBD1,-,TGTGCCAGTAGTAAAGGACAGGTGTACAATGAGCAGTTCTTC,CASSKGQVYNEQFF
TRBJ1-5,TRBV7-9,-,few,TGTGCCAGCAGCTTATCTGGGCAGGGGCAATCGTATAGCAATCAGCCCCAGCATTTT,CASSLSGQGQSYSNQPQHF
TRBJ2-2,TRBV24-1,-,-,TGTGCCACCAGTGAGCCGGGTGGCACCGGGGAGCTGTTTTTT,CATSEPGGTGELFF
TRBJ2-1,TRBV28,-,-,TGTGCCAGCAGTTTGTATAGCTCCTACAATGAGCAGTTCTTC,CASSLYSSYNEQFF
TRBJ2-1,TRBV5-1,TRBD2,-,TGCGCCAGCAGCTTCGGCGGGAGGATCAATGAGCAGTTCTTC,CASSFGGRINEQFF
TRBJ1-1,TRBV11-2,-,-,TGTGCCAGCAGCTTAGAAACGGGGGATGCTTTCTTT,CASSLETGDAFF
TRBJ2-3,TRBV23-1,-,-,TGCGCCAGCAGTCAAAGGGGGGGCGAGGGAGATACGCAGTATTTT,CASSQRGGEGDTQYF